This T cell receptor beta chain comes out of a study of beta chain features in type 1 diabetes. Study results and caveats: Shortening that was moderate but significant affected the TCRB CDR3s of Type 1 diabetes patients in all four CD4+ subsets.

The junction had 3 bases not matched to a gene; V was cut back by 0 bases and J by 4 bases. The germline V gene has CDR1 SGHRS and CDR2 YFSETQ. The CDR3 spans 15 residues. A remark on this clone: The antigen remains undetermined. Other DNA variants within this sample encode the same CDR3.

The authors reverse transcribed all of the isolated RNA, so sequencing captured expressed TCRB transcripts. Measured with immunoSEQ multiplex PCR; TCRdb has only the in-frame clones, and not every one. The repertoire has 250,000 or so clones, roughly 20% of them found once; the top ten carry around 0.028%. Sequenced material: naive CD4+ T cells from blood. The J gene is TRBJ2-7, the V gene TRBV5-1; TRBD2 matches 11 bases. This sequence was found in a middle-aged woman with type 1 diabetes. The CDR3 DNA sequence: TGCGCCAGCAGCTTGGGACTAGCGGGAAGTTACGAGCAGTACTTC. Translating gives CASSLGLAGSYEQYF.